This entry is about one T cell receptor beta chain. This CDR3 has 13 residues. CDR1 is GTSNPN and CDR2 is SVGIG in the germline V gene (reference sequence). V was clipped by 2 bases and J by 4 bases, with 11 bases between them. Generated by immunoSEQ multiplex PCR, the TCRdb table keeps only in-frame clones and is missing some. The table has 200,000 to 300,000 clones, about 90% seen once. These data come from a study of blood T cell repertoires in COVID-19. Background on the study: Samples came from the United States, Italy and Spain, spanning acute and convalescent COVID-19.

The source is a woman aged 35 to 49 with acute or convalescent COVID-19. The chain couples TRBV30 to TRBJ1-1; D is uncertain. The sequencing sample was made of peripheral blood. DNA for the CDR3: TGTGCCTGGAGTTTGAATGGCGGCACTGAAGCTTTCTTT. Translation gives CAWSLNGGTEAFF.